A selection of T cell receptor beta chains follows, all from one sample in a study of blood T cell repertoires in COVID-19. Profiling relied on immunoSEQ multiplex PCR, and the TCRdb table lists in-frame clones only, not all of them. This table has roughly 150,000 clones, approximately 73% appearing once. Sequenced input: peripheral blood. The receptors stem from a woman of 80 years or more with acute or convalescent COVID-19. Each CDR3 is given with its conserved first and last residue. A D gene is named only where the DNA matches it firmly. Clone size appears in some rows only: once, few, many, or a class for an expanded clone.

d_gene | j_gene | abundance | v_gene | CDR3aa | CDR3nt
- | TRBJ1-4 | - | TRBV5-1 | CASSLGGPGGKLFF | TGCGCCAGCAGCTTGGGTGGCCCCGGCGGGAAACTGTTTTTT
- | TRBJ2-5 | few | TRBV2 | CASTLEETQYF | TGTGCCAGCACGTTAGAGGAGACCCAGTACTTC
- | TRBJ1-2 | - | TRBV6-1 | CASSEVDLRGYTF | TGTGCCAGCAGTGAAGTCGATTTGAGAGGCTACACCTTC
- | TRBJ2-1 | once | TRBV6-5 | CASSPDFRAYNEQFF | TGTGCCAGCAGTCCGGACTTTAGGGCTTACAATGAGCAGTTCTTC
TRBD1 | TRBJ1-1 | once | TRBV12-5 | CASGYRGGTEAFF | TGTGCTAGTGGCTACAGGGGGGGCACTGAAGCTTTCTTT
TRBD1 | TRBJ1-6 | few | TRBV3-1/TRBV3-2 | CASSPTGGSNSPLHF | TGTGCCAGCAGCCCGACAGGGGGTTCGAATTCACCCCTCCACTTT
TRBD2 | TRBJ2-7 | - | TRBV27 | CASSYKTPVAGNLYEQYF | TGTGCCAGCAGTTACAAGACCCCAGTAGCGGGAAACTTGTACGAGCAGTACTTC
- | TRBJ1-2 | once | TRBV2 | CASSVARDHGYTF | TGTGCCAGCAGTGTTGCGAGGGATCATGGCTACACCTTC
- | TRBJ1-1 | - | TRBV29-1 | CSVGQGRNTEAFF | TGCAGCGTCGGCCAGGGGCGGAACACTGAAGCTTTCTTT
TRBD1 | TRBJ1-5 | - | TRBV29-1 | CSVGMGQGNQPQHF | TGCAGCGTTGGGATGGGACAGGGCAATCAGCCCCAGCATTTT
- | TRBJ2-5 | - | TRBV6-5 | CASSTPAGTQYF | TGTGCCAGCAGTACCCCCGCGGGGACCCAGTACTTC
- | TRBJ1-2 | - | TRBV7-8 | CASSPQLGADYGYTF | TGTGCCAGCAGCCCTCAGTTGGGGGCGGACTATGGCTACACCTTC
- | TRBJ1-2 | - | TRBV10-3 | CATYTGEYGYTF | TGTGCCACCTATACGGGGGAATATGGCTACACCTTC
- | TRBJ1-4 | - | TRBV30 | CAWAQGKEKLFF | TGTGCCTGGGCGCAGGGGAAGGAAAAACTGTTTTTT
TRBD2 | TRBJ2-5 | - | TRBV6-6 | CASSRGGAWETQYF | TGTGCCAGCAGTCGCGGGGGGGCATGGGAGACCCAGTACTTC
- | TRBJ2-1 | - | TRBV29-1 | CSVAAARDEQFF | TGCAGCGTTGCGGCGGCACGCGATGAGCAGTTCTTC
TRBD1 | TRBJ1-1 | - | TRBV10-1 | CASSDSQGQGGTEAFF | TGCGCCAGCAGTGACTCACAGGGACAGGGTGGCACTGAAGCTTTCTTT
TRBD1 | TRBJ1-6 | - | TRBV6-5 | CASSYSTGVNSPLHF | TGTGCCAGCAGTTACTCGACAGGGGTTAATTCACCCCTCCACTTT
TRBD2 | TRBJ2-7 | - | TRBV7-8 | CASSLEAGSSYEQYF | TGTGCCAGCAGCTTAGAAGCGGGATCCTCCTACGAGCAGTACTTC
- | TRBJ1-1 | - | TRBV11-3 | CASSLDGGSGEAFF | TGTGCCAGCAGCTTAGACGGGGGGAGCGGTGAAGCTTTCTTT
TRBD2 | TRBJ2-2 | - | TRBV27 | CASSLSTPRRERGELFF | TGTGCCAGCAGTTTATCGACGCCAAGGCGGGAGCGGGGGGAGCTGTTTTTT
- | TRBJ1-1 | - | TRBV27 | CASSNFLNTEAFF | TGTGCCAGCAGCAACTTCTTGAACACTGAAGCTTTCTTT
TRBD1 | TRBJ1-4 | - | TRBV5-1 | CASSSGQGINEKLFF | TGCGCCAGCAGCTCCGGACAGGGGATTAATGAAAAACTGTTTTTT
- | TRBJ1-2 | - | TRBV5-1 | CASSRTESYGYTF | TGCGCCAGCAGCAGGACTGAGTCTTATGGCTACACCTTC
- | TRBJ2-5 | - | TRBV29-1 | CSVEVGQETQYF | TGCAGCGTTGAAGTCGGGCAAGAGACCCAGTACTTC
- | TRBJ1-1 | - | TRBV20-1 | CSASWSSGSFEAFF | TGCAGTGCTAGTTGGAGTAGCGGATCTTTTGAAGCTTTCTTT
- | TRBJ1-1 | - | TRBV15 | CATSRDWGPRNTEAFF | TGTGCCACCAGCAGAGATTGGGGCCCACGGAACACTGAAGCTTTCTTT
- | TRBJ1-2 | - | TRBV29-1 | CSVELGGRGSYGYTF | TGCAGCGTTGAATTGGGGGGACGAGGGAGCTATGGCTACACCTTC
TRBD1 | TRBJ2-4 | - | TRBV5-1 | CASSPDRGNIQYF | TGCGCCAGCAGCCCAGACAGGGGAAACATTCAGTACTTC
TRBD1 | TRBJ2-7 | - | TRBV7-3 | CASSPRPGQGRSEQYF | TGTGCCAGCAGCCCACGACCAGGACAGGGAAGATCCGAGCAGTACTTC
TRBD1 | TRBJ1-6 | - | TRBV2 | CASRAGPGTGGSPLHF | TGTGCCAGCAGAGCAGGGCCCGGGACAGGGGGTTCACCCCTCCACTTT
TRBD2 | TRBJ2-3 | - | TRBV7-8 | CASSLLSGGHTDTQYF | TGTGCCAGCAGCCTCCTTAGCGGGGGACACACAGATACGCAGTATTTT
TRBD1 | TRBJ1-5 | - | TRBV5-5 | CASSTGTAFNQPQHF | TGTGCCAGCAGCACCGGGACAGCATTCAATCAGCCCCAGCATTTT
- | TRBJ2-6 | - | TRBV19 | CASHRGSGANVLTF | TGTGCCAGCCACCGGGGATCCGGGGCCAACGTCCTGACTTTC
TRBD1 | TRBJ2-2 | - | TRBV7-9 | CASSRVVTTGGDDTGELFF | TGTGCCAGCAGCCGGGTAGTAACTACAGGGGGCGACGACACCGGGGAGCTGTTTTTT
TRBD2 | TRBJ2-7 | many | TRBV9 | CASSTRLAGDGEQYF | TGTGCCAGCAGCACCCGACTAGCGGGAGATGGCGAGCAGTACTTC
- | TRBJ2-3 | - | TRBV6-5 | CASSYDRTPGTDTQYF | TGTGCCAGCAGTTACGACCGGACACCCGGCACAGATACGCAGTATTTT
- | TRBJ2-3 | - | TRBV7-2 | CASTLGHASTDTQYF | TGTGCCAGCACCCTAGGCCATGCCAGCACAGATACGCAGTATTTT
TRBD1 | TRBJ1-2 | once | TRBV4-1 | CASSQADRGSGYTF | TGCGCCAGCAGCCAAGCCGACAGGGGGTCCGGCTACACCTTC
TRBD2 | TRBJ2-1 | few | TRBV30 | CAWAGPLAGGKHEQFF | TGTGCCTGGGCCGGCCCACTAGCGGGGGGCAAACATGAGCAGTTCTTC
TRBD1 | TRBJ2-7 | - | TRBV9 | CASSPRGTGDEQYF | TGTGCCAGCAGCCCCCGGGGGACAGGGGATGAGCAGTACTTC
TRBD1 | TRBJ1-2 | once | TRBV2 | CASSADRGADYGYTF | TGTGCCAGCAGTGCGGACAGGGGAGCTGACTATGGCTACACCTTC
- | TRBJ1-5 | few | TRBV6-1 | CASSEQVSNQPQHF | TGTGCCAGCAGTGAACAGGTTAGCAATCAGCCCCAGCATTTT
- | TRBJ1-3 | - | TRBV6-5 | CASTDRRTTGNTIYF | TGTGCCAGCACCGACAGGAGAACCACTGGAAACACCATATATTTT
- | TRBJ2-3 | - | TRBV6-1 | CASSEAGAGAYTDTQYF | TGTGCCAGCAGTGAAGCCGGGGCGGGGGCTTACACAGATACGCAGTATTTT
- | TRBJ1-5 | few | TRBV9 | CASSTRGTSNQPQHF | TGTGCCAGCAGCACCCGAGGGACAAGCAATCAGCCCCAGCATTTT
- | TRBJ1-1 | few | TRBV7-2 | CASSPLGSGGTEAFF | TGTGCCAGCAGTCCCTTAGGGTCGGGGGGCACTGAAGCTTTCTTT
TRBD1 | TRBJ1-3 | - | TRBV6-5 | CASSYSLQGAAGTIYF | TGTGCCAGCAGTTACTCATTACAGGGGGCTGCAGGCACCATATATTTT
- | TRBJ2-1 | - | TRBV9 | CASSVGTASYNEQFF | TGTGCCAGCAGCGTCGGGACTGCCTCCTACAATGAGCAGTTCTTC
- | TRBJ1-1 | - | TRBV30 | CAWSARGGAFF | TGTGCCTGGAGCGCCCGTGGGGGGGCTTTCTTT
TRBD1 | TRBJ1-5 | - | TRBV7-9 | CASSPQGAPGQPQHF | TGTGCCAGCAGCCCACAGGGGGCTCCGGGTCAGCCCCAGCATTTT
- | TRBJ1-2 | - | TRBV4-2 | CASSQEPLTSPYGYTF | TGTGCCAGCAGCCAAGAGCCCCTGACAAGCCCCTATGGCTACACCTTC
- | TRBJ1-2 | - | TRBV11-1 | CASSSAGGPAYGYTF | TGTGCCAGCAGCTCCGCCGGGGGGCCCGCCTATGGCTACACCTTC
- | TRBJ1-1 | - | TRBV5-1 | CASSLAFVSEAFF | TGCGCCAGCAGCTTGGCATTTGTCAGTGAAGCTTTCTTT
- | TRBJ2-3 | - | TRBV6-4 | CASSDSTWGRNLTDTQYF | TGTGCCAGCAGTGACAGTACCTGGGGCCGAAACCTCACAGATACGCAGTATTTT